Presented here are 28 T cell receptor beta chains from one specimen sequenced in a study of T cell responses to AZD1222 COVID-19 vaccine. Clones were sequenced by immunoSEQ multiplex PCR, and TCRdb holds only the in-frame ones, with some missing. The data contain roughly 150,000 clones, 87% of them singletons. The sequenced sample was peripheral blood, obtained 28 days after the second AZD1222 dose. The receptors derive from an adult who received the AZD1222 COVID-19 vaccine.

The chain joins TRBV3-1 (or the pseudogene TRBV3-2) to TRBJ1-4; a possible D gene is TRBD1 (6 bases). The CDR3 sequence is 13 residues long. V was trimmed by 4 bases and J by 7 bases, leaving 10 bases between them. Germline CDR1 reads LGHDT; CDR2 reads YNNKEL (reference sequence). The DNA for the CDR3 is TGTGCCAGCAGCCCAGGGGTGGGTGAAAAACTGTTTTTT. Translation gives CASSPGVGEKLFF.

The chain carries TRBV19 and TRBJ1-3; D not certain. V was trimmed by 5 bases and J by 0 bases, leaving 11 bases between them. Germline CDR1 and CDR2: LNHDA and SQIVND (reference sequence). The CDR3 has 15 residues. CDR3 amino acids: CASSRTSYSGNTIYF. CDR3 coding DNA: TGTGCCAGTAGTCGGACTTCCTACTCTGGAAACACCATATATTTT.

This clone was recorded a few times. For the CDR3, the DNA is TGTGCCAGCAGTGATTTAGGGGTTGTCACCTTC. It yields the protein CASSDLGVVTF. This chain uses TRBV25-1 with TRBJ1-2; possibly TRBD1 for D (5 bases). V was cut by 3 bases and J by 13 bases, with 12 bases left in between. The CDR3 runs to 11 residues. Germline V gives CDR1 MGHDK, CDR2 SYGVNS.

V is TRBV19 and J is TRBJ2-7; TRBD2 agrees at 10 bases. The CDR3 loop spans 16 amino acids. With V trimmed by 1 base and J by 5 bases, 8 bases remained unmatched. The germline V gene encodes CDR1 LNHDA and CDR2 SQIVND (reference sequence). Written as DNA, the CDR3 is TGTGCCAGTAGTATAGGTGATAGCGGGGGGAGCGACGAGCAGTACTTC. As protein: CASSIGDSGGSDEQYF.

The V call is TRBV6-1, the J call TRBJ1-2; a weak D match, TRBD1 (5 bases). Germline values: CDR1 MNHNS, CDR2 SASEGT. Deletions cut 3 bases from V and 0 bases from J, with 11 bases between. The CDR3 spans 15 residues. CDR3 bases: TGTGCCAGCAGTGATGGCGAGGGGACTAACTATGGCTACACCTTC. Its protein is CASSDGEGTNYGYTF.

This sequence joins TRBV4-2 and TRBJ1-1; a possible D gene is TRBD1 (5 bases). The V and J ends lost 1 base and 3 bases respectively, with 9 bases between them. The CDR3 spans 14 residues. Germline V gene sequence: CDR1 LGHNA, CDR2 YNFKEQ. Written as DNA, the CDR3 is TGTGCCAGCAGCCAAGGACGCAGGGACACTGAAGCTTTCTTT. Protein sequence: CASSQGRRDTEAFF.

V is TRBV4-3 and J is TRBJ1-3; maybe TRBD1 (5 bases). Per germline, CDR1 LGHNA and CDR2 YSLEER. There are 16 residues in the CDR3. Trimming left V 3 bases short and J 0 bases short, with 12 bases between. CDR3 sequence (DNA): TGCGCCAGCAGCCACCTGACAGTCTCCTCTGGAAACACCATATATTTT. It translates to CASSHLTVSSGNTIYF.

The rearrangement joins TRBV6-6 to TRBJ1-2; TRBD1 is a possible D gene (5 bases). Germline CDR1 reads MNHNY; CDR2 reads SVGAGI (reference sequence). V dropped 5 bases and J dropped 8 bases, with 21 bases sitting between them. The CDR3 runs to 15 residues. The chain's CDR3 is CASSPLKGTAPGYTF. The CDR3 DNA sequence: TGTGCCAGCAGTCCCCTTAAAGGGACTGCGCCCGGCTACACCTTC.

The chain links TRBV18 to TRBJ1-2; weak D call: TRBD1 (6 bases). Germline CDR1 and CDR2: KGHSH and LQKENI. V lost 2 bases to trimming and J lost 2 bases, with 12 bases between them. The CDR3 sequence is 15 residues long. The CDR3 nucleotides read TGTGCCAGCTCACCAAGGACAGACTTAAACTATGGCTACACCTTC. Residues: CASSPRTDLNYGYTF.

This chain joins TRBV19 and TRBJ1-6; D is unresolved. Germline V gene data show CDR1 as LNHDA and CDR2 as SQIVND (reference sequence). The V end lost 2 bases, the J end lost 7 bases, and 9 bases lay between the germline ends. CDR3 size: 14 residues. The CDR3 bases are TGTGCCAGTAGTATACCCGGGAGCAATTCACCCCTCCACTTT. This encodes CASSIPGSNSPLHF. Supplemented by reference TRBV19 and TRBJ1-6, the full variable domain reads DGGITQSPKYLFRKEGQNVTLSCEQNLNHDAMYWYRQDPGQGLRLIYYSQIVNDFQKGDIAEGYSVSREKKESFPLTVTSAQKNPTAFYLCASSIPGSNSPLHFGNGTRLTVT.

The J gene is TRBJ2-3, the V gene TRBV6-5, with D possibly being TRBD1 (5 bases). V lost 5 bases and J lost 5, with 8 bases in between. The CDR3 totals 12 residues. Germline loops: CDR1 MNHEY, CDR2 SVGAGI. CDR3 residues: CASSPGIDTQYF. CDR3 sequence (DNA): TGTGCCAGCAGTCCAGGGATAGATACGCAGTATTTT.

V is TRBV15 and J is TRBJ1-3; D might be TRBD1 (5 bases). CDR3 length: 15 residues. In germline, CDR1 is LNHNV, CDR2 YYDKDF (reference sequence). The V end lost 5 bases, the J end lost 1 base, and 12 bases lay between the germline ends. CDR3 nucleotides: TGTGCCACCAGCCCGCGACAGAGGTCTGGAAACACCATATATTTT. This translates into CATSPRQRSGNTIYF.

The rearrangement uses TRBV4-1 and TRBJ1-5; the D is unclear. V dropped 2 bases and J dropped 3 bases, with 11 bases sitting between them. The CDR3 runs 15 residues. CDR1 and CDR2 from the germline V gene are MGHRA and YSYEKL. CDR3 residues: CASSQNLGTNQPQHF. CDR3 in DNA: TGCGCCAGCAGCCAAAACCTAGGAACCAATCAGCCCCAGCATTTT.

The chain has TRBV24-1 and TRBJ2-5; a weak D match, TRBD2 (6 bases). The germline V and J ends were trimmed by 4 bases and 5 bases, with 16 bases remaining between them. The CDR3 consists of 15 residues. Germline-derived CDR1 and CDR2 are KGHDR and SFDVKD. The CDR3 nucleotides are TGTGCCACCAGTGACCCCACCCTGGCGGGGGAGACCCAGTACTTC. It yields the protein CATSDPTLAGETQYF.

The genes are TRBV19 and TRBJ1-2; no firm D call. The CDR3 extends over 12 amino acids. In germline, CDR1 is LNHDA, CDR2 SQIVND (reference sequence). Trimming pared 3 bases from V and 7 bases from J, leaving 9 bases between. For the CDR3, the DNA is TGTGCCAGTAGTATGGCCAGAGGTGGCTACACCTTC. This gives the protein CASSMARGGYTF.

V usage is TRBV11-2 and J usage is TRBJ1-6; 8 nucleotides align to TRBD1. Germline trimming cut 3 bases from V and 4 bases from J; bases unmatched to any gene: 2. Germline V CDR1 and CDR2: SGHAT, FQNNGV. CDR3 length: 15 residues. The CDR3 reads CASSFRGLYNSPLHF. For the CDR3, the DNA is TGTGCCAGCAGCTTCAGGGGGCTGTATAATTCACCCCTCCACTTT.

This clone was counted once. CDR3: CASSVDGVPEKLFF. The DNA of the CDR3 is TGTGCCAGCAGCGTAGATGGGGTCCCTGAAAAACTGTTTTTT. This chain uses TRBV9 with TRBJ1-4; D gene uncertain. Trimming pared 0 bases from V and 7 bases from J, leaving 10 bases between. The V gene's germline CDR1 is SGDLS and CDR2 YYNGEE. The CDR3 has 14 residues.

The chain couples TRBV9 to TRBJ2-2; D is possibly TRBD1 (5 bases). With 0 bases removed from V and 6 bases from J, the gap between germline ends came to 12 bases. Germline lookup yields CDR1 SGDLS and CDR2 YYNGEE. The CDR3 loop spans 15 amino acids. The CDR3 DNA follows: TGTGCCAGCAGCGTAGAAGGGGCGTTTGCCGGGGAGCTGTTTTTT. Its translation: CASSVEGAFAGELFF.

The rearrangement uses TRBV19 and TRBJ2-1; D is possibly TRBD1 (5 bases). V lost 0 bases to trimming and J lost 4 bases, with 7 bases between them. Per the germline V gene, CDR1 is LNHDA and CDR2 is SQIVND (reference sequence). CDR3 size: 14 residues. CDR3: CASSIEGHYNEQFF. CDR3 DNA sequence: TGTGCCAGTAGTATAGAGGGGCATTACAATGAGCAGTTCTTC.

The gene calls are TRBV5-1 and TRBJ1-2, with 7 bases that match TRBD1. The trim removed 4 bases at V and 3 bases at J, leaving 9 bases unmatched. This CDR3 comprises 15 residues. CDR1 and CDR2 from the germline V gene are SGHRS and YFSETQ. The CDR3 is CASSRDSLTDYGYTF. DNA of the CDR3: TGCGCCAGCAGCCGGGACAGCCTTACGGACTATGGCTACACCTTC.

The V and J genes are TRBV18 and TRBJ1-1, with D maybe TRBD1 (5 bases). Trimming cost V 4 bases and J 4 bases, with 13 bases left between them. Looked up from germline, CDR1 is KGHSH and CDR2 is LQKENI. The CDR3 totals 14 residues. As DNA, the CDR3 is TGTGCCAGCTCACGACCGGGACCATTCACTGAAGCTTTCTTT. This codes for CASSRPGPFTEAFF.

In this sample, this clone turned up once. The CDR3 region is CASSYTGSPSGANVLTF. The CDR3 region has the DNA TGTGCCAGCAGTTACACCGGCAGTCCCTCTGGGGCCAACGTCCTGACTTTC. The chain carries TRBV5-5 and TRBJ2-6, with D hard to call. The CDR3 spans 17 residues. Per the germline V gene, CDR1 is SGHKS and CDR2 is YYEKEE (reference sequence). The V gene lost 5 bases and the J gene lost 0 bases, with 15 bases spanning the gap.

The genes are TRBV13 and TRBJ1-4; 9 bases fit TRBD1. V trimming: 6 bases; J trimming: 4 bases; junction bases outside the gene matches: 9. This CDR3 has 16 residues. Germline CDR1 PRHDT, CDR2 FYEKMQ (reference sequence). The DNA for the CDR3 is TGTGCCAGCAGTTTGGGCCGGACAGGGGATAATGAAAAACTGTTTTTT. It codes for CASSLGRTGDNEKLFF.

This rearrangement joins TRBV3-1 (or the pseudogene TRBV3-2) to TRBJ1-1; D is unresolved. V was shortened by 0 bases and J by 10 bases, with 15 bases between the two germline ends. Germline lookup yields CDR1 LGHDT and CDR2 YNNKEL (reference sequence). CDR3 length: 14 amino acids. CDR3 nucleotides: TGTGCCAGCAGCCAAGAACCGGCGGCCAAGGGAGCTTTCTTT. Its translation: CASSQEPAAKGAFF.

This clone was picked up one time. This chain uses TRBV25-1 with TRBJ1-2; D uncertain. Between the trimmed V and J ends, which lost 1 base and 8 bases, there was a span of 17 bases. CDR1 MGHDK and CDR2 SYGVNS come from the germline V gene. There are 15 residues in the CDR3. The CDR3 sequence is CASSESGSAAEGYTF. DNA of the CDR3: TGTGCCAGCAGTGAATCTGGGTCCGCAGCTGAGGGCTACACCTTC.

This clone was seen once. The chain uses TRBV11-2 and TRBJ1-2, with a weak D call TRBD1 (6 bases). Trimming stripped 7 bases from V and 6 bases from J, with 21 bases between. The CDR3 length is 15 residues. The V gene's germline CDR1 is SGHAT and CDR2 FQNNGV. The CDR3 protein is CASTMGSGARDGYTF. The DNA for the CDR3 is TGTGCCAGCACCATGGGGTCGGGGGCTCGAGATGGCTACACCTTC.

The V and J genes are TRBV7-2 and TRBJ2-3, with TRBD2 matching 7 bases. Germline loops: CDR1 SGHTA, CDR2 FQGNSA. There are 12 residues in the CDR3. The J segment lost 15 bases and the V segment lost 4 bases, leaving 10 bases of the junction unmatched. The CDR3 protein is CASSSTRGTPYF. DNA for the CDR3: TGTGCCAGCAGCTCCACGCGGGGGACTCCTTATTTT.

This clone was seen only once. The chain joins TRBV2 to TRBJ1-1; D unclear. The CDR3 spans 14 residues. CDR1 is SNHLY, CDR2 FYNNEI, per germline. V lost 11 bases to trimming and J lost 4 bases, with 20 bases between them. As DNA, the CDR3 is TGTGCCGGACGGGAGGGCGGGGTGAGCACTGAAGCTTTCTTT. It encodes CAGREGGVSTEAFF. The variable domain in full, completed from reference TRBV2 and TRBJ1-1, reads EPEVTQTPSHQVTQMGQEVILRCVPISNHLYFYWYRQILGQKVEFLVSFYNNEISEKSEIFDDQFSVERPDGSNFTLKIRSTKLEDSAMYFCAGREGGVSTEAFFGQGTRLTVV.